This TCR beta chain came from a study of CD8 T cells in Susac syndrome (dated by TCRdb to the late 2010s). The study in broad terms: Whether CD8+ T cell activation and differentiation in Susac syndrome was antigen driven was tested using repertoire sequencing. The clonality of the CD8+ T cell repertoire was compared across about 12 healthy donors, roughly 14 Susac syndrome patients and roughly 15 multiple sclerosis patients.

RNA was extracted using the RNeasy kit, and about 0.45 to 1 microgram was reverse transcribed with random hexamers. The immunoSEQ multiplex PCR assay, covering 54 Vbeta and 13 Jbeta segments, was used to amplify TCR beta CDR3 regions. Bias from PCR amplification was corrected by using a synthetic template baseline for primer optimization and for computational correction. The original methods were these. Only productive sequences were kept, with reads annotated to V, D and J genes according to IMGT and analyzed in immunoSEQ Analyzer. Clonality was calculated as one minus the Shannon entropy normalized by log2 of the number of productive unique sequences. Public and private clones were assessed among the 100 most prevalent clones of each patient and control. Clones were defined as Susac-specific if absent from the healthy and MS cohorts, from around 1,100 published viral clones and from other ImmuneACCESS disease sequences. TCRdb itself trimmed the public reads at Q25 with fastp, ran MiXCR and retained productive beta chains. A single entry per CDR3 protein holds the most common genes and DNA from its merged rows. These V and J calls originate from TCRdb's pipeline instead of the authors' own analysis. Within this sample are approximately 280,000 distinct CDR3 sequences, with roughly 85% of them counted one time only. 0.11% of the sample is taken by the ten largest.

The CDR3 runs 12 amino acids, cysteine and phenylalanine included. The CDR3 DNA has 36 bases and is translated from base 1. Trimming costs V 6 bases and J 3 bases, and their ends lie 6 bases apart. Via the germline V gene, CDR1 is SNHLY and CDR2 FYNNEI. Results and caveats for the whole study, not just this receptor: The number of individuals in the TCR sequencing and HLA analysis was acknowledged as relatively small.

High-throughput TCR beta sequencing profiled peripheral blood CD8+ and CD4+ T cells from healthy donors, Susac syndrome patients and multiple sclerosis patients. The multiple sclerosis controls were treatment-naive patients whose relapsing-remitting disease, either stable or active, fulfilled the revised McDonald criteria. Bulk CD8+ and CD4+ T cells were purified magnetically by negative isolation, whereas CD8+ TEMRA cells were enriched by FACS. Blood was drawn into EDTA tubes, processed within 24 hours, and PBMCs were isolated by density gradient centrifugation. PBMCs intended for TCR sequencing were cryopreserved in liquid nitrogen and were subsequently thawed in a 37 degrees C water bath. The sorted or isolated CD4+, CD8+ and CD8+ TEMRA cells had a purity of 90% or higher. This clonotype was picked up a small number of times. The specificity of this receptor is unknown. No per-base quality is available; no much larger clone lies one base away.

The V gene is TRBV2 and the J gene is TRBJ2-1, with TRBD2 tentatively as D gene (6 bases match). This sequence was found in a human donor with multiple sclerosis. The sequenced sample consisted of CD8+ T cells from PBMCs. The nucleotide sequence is TGTGCCAGCAGGACTAGCTACAATGAGCAGTTCTTC. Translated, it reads CASRTSYNEQFF.